A single sample gave rise to the 4 T cell receptor beta chains below, sequenced in a study of cytomegalovirus exposure and HLA in healthy donors (dated by TCRdb to about 2017). The receptor library was made with the immunoSEQ multiplex PCR assay. TCRdb limited this immuneACCESS table to in-frame rearrangements with V and J called. A share of clones is missing; checked studies link under half to unresolved V genes, and the rest is unexplained. Across this sample there are 150,000 to 200,000 clones, with roughly 82% seen only once. Of the sample, roughly 7% falls within the top ten clones. Specimen: PBMCs. The source is a man aged 18 to 29 in good health and CMV-seropositive.

This clone was picked up one time. This chain joins TRBV6-1 and TRBJ1-4; possible D gene TRBD1, 5 bases. Germline V CDR1 and CDR2: MNHNS, SASEGT. Deletions cut 3 bases from V and 5 bases from J, with 10 bases between. CDR3 length: 14 residues. CDR3 in amino acids: CASSEGLGNEKLFF. In DNA form, the CDR3 reads TGTGCCAGCAGTGAGGGACTGGGGAATGAAAAACTGTTTTTT.

The chain recombines TRBV12-2 with TRBJ2-1; the table's D call, TRBD2, was not checked against the DNA. TRBV12-2 corresponds to a pseudogene. The CDR3 loop spans 13 amino acids. CDR3 sequence: CATPGLAYNEQFF. DNA for the CDR3: TGTGCAACCCCGGGACTAGCGTACAATGAGCAGTTCTTC.

In DNA, the CDR3 is TGTGCCTGGAGTGTAGGGGCGGGGGGATGGACCGGGGAGCTGTTTTTT. Translation: CAWSVGAGGWTGELFF. The chain carries TRBV30 and TRBJ2-2; 8 nucleotides line up with TRBD2. The V and J ends lost 0 bases and 5 bases, in that order; junction bases with no gene match: 8. This CDR3 has 16 amino acids. CDR1 and CDR2 from the germline V gene are GTSNPN and SVGIG (reference sequence).

The chain carries TRBV10-3 and TRBJ1-2; D is ambiguous. Germline V gives CDR1 ENHRY, CDR2 SYGVKD. This CDR3 has 17 residues. V was trimmed by 0 bases and J by 1 base, leaving 15 bases between them. The CDR3 loop reads CAISESRGQIHNYGYTF. Here the CDR3 DNA reads TGTGCCATCAGTGAGTCTCGCGGGCAGATTCATAACTATGGCTACACCTTC.